Presented here are 29 T cell receptor beta chains from one specimen sequenced in a study of blood T cells in healthy people across ages. A second PCR, run for about 6 to 11 cycles, used a sample-barcoded 5' primer plus a J-beta primer mix. TCRdb fed the 5' RACE reads into MiXCR, producing one record per CDR3 protein. The sample records over a million distinct CDR3 sequences, 35% to 45% being singletons. Sequencing was carried out using blood. These receptors all stem from a woman aged 18-29 years in good health.

This clonotype was picked up a small number of times. The chain carries TRBV7-6 and TRBJ2-5; D not resolved. The better agreement between TRBJ2-7 and the DNA end casts doubt on the J call. The CDR3 is 13 residues long. The germline V gene encodes CDR1 SGHVS and CDR2 FNYEAQ. CDR3: CASSLAPEYEQYF. CDR3 nucleotide sequence: TGTGCCAGCAGCTTAGCGCCCGAATACGAGCAGTACTTC.

The chain links TRBV20-1 to TRBJ2-1, with D perhaps being TRBD1 or TRBD2 (5 bases each). Deletions cut 1 base from V and 8 bases from J, with 15 bases between. Germline V gene sequence: CDR1 DFQATT, CDR2 SNEGSKA (reference sequence). The CDR3 loop spans 14 amino acids. DNA for the CDR3: TGCAGTGCTAGAGGGGGACCTACAGACCATGAGCAGTTCTTC. Protein sequence: CSARGGPTDHEQFF.

The gene calls are TRBV6-5 and TRBJ2-3; D may be TRBD1 (6 bases). CDR3 length: 14 residues. CDR1 is MNHEY and CDR2 is SVGAGI in the germline V gene. Trimming removed 5 bases at V and 9 bases at J, with 18 bases between. The CDR3 spells CASSPRDTKVTQYF. The DNA for the CDR3 is TGTGCCAGCAGTCCCCGGGACACCAAGGTCACGCAGTATTTT.

CDR3 residues: CSVGGLLFNYGYTF. The CDR3 bases are TGCAGCGTGGGGGGACTCCTGTTTAACTATGGCTACACCTTC. The chain joins TRBV29-1 to TRBJ1-2; perhaps TRBD1 as D (5 bases). V lost 6 bases, J lost 1 base, and 15 bases lay in between. The CDR3 length is 14 residues. Germline assignment: CDR1 SQVTM and CDR2 ANQGSEA.

On this clonotype: A much larger clone differs from this one at a single base, so this may be a read error. The chain couples TRBV6-1 to TRBJ2-1; the D gene is possibly TRBD1 (5 bases). Near its end, the DNA agrees better with TRBJ2-7, so the J call may be wrong. The CDR3 length is 13 residues. The germline V gene has CDR1 MNHNS and CDR2 SASEGT. CDR3 region: CASRDTNYNEQYF. The CDR3 DNA reads as TGTGCCAGCAGGGACACCAACTACAATGAGCAGTACTTC.

The CDR3 nucleotides are TGTGCCAGCTCACCTAACGTAAAGGCCTACAATGAGCAGTTCTTC. It is translated as CASSPNVKAYNEQFF. The V gene is TRBV18, the J gene TRBJ2-1; D is undetermined. Germline V lookup: CDR1 KGHSH, CDR2 LQKENI. V gave up 3 bases and J gave up 2 bases, with 11 bases separating them. The CDR3 runs to 15 residues. Together with reference TRBV18 and TRBJ2-1, the CDR3 gives the full variable domain: NAGVMQNPRHLVRRRGQEARLRCSPMKGHSHVYWYRQLPEEGLKFMVYLQKENIIDESGMPKERFSAEFPKEGPSILRIQQVVRGDSAAYFCASSPNVKAYNEQFFGPGTRLTVL.

This clonotype was seen a few times. The chain combines TRBV18 with TRBJ2-7; TRBD1 matches at 10 bases. The CDR3 covers 14 residues. Germline CDR1 reads KGHSH; CDR2 reads LQKENI. V lost 4 bases and J lost 4; bases outside the gene matches: 4. CDR3 residues: CASSRQGAVYEQYF. CDR3 sequence (DNA): TGTGCCAGCTCACGACAGGGGGCGGTGTACGAGCAGTACTTC.

The chain recombines TRBV5-1 with TRBJ2-3; 12 positions match TRBD2. V lost 2 bases and J lost 5; bases outside the gene matches: 12. Germline CDR1 SGHRS, CDR2 YFSETQ. The CDR3 consists of 18 residues. The chain's CDR3 is CASSFGDTSGGYGDTQYF. CDR3 in DNA: TGCGCCAGCAGCTTCGGCGATACTAGCGGGGGGTATGGAGATACGCAGTATTTT.

As concerns this clonotype: As the CDR3 is not closed by the conserved phenylalanine or tryptophan, this likely results from a read error. V is TRBV12-3 or TRBV12-4 and J is TRBJ2-7; TRBD2 aligns across 11 bases. This CDR3 is 15 amino acids long. The V and J ends lost 6 bases and 4 bases, in that order; junction bases with no gene match: 8. The CDR3 loop reads CASRVSGRGGYEQYL. The CDR3 coding sequence is TGTGCCAGCAGAGTTAGCGGGAGGGGGGGTTACGAGCAGTACTTA.

The chain links TRBV7-6 to TRBJ2-2; D gene unclear. V shed 1 base and J shed 0 bases, with 15 bases lying between them. The CDR3 is 18 amino acids. Germline CDR1 and CDR2: SGHVS and FNYEAQ. The CDR3 loop reads CASSLVSHHPSNTGELFF. The CDR3 region has the DNA TGTGCCAGCAGCTTAGTTAGCCACCACCCATCGAACACCGGGGAGCTGTTTTTT.

The chain combines TRBV20-1 with TRBJ2-5; D may be TRBD2 (5 bases). V was shortened by 0 bases and J by 11 bases, with 16 bases between the two germline ends. CDR1 and CDR2 (germline): DFQATT, SNEGSKA (reference sequence). The CDR3 is made up of 13 amino acids. The CDR3 coding sequence is TGCAGTGCTAGAGATTCCGGGGATCATGAGCAGTACTTC. This encodes CSARDSGDHEQYF.

V usage is TRBV20-1 and J usage is TRBJ2-1, with a weak D call TRBD1 (6 bases). This CDR3 is built from 16 residues. Trimming stripped 3 bases from V and 3 bases from J, with 18 bases between. CDR1 is DFQATT, CDR2 SNEGSKA, per germline (reference sequence). CDR3 amino acids: CSASIRTANYYNEQFF. The CDR3 DNA follows: TGCAGTGCTAGTATTAGGACAGCGAATTACTACAATGAGCAGTTCTTC.

This clonotype was detected a few times. V is TRBV12-3 or TRBV12-4 and J is TRBJ2-1; 11 positions match TRBD1. The CDR3 spans 15 residues. Trimming took 5 bases from V and 9 from J; bases not matched to a gene: 9. CDR3 sequence: CASSPWTGGAGEQFF. Written as DNA, the CDR3 is TGTGCCAGCAGTCCGTGGACAGGGGGCGCGGGTGAGCAGTTCTTC.

This clonotype was detected only a few times. V and J are TRBV20-1 and TRBJ1-5; TRBD1 aligns across 8 bases. V trimming: 1 base; J trimming: 6 bases; junction bases outside the gene matches: 5. This CDR3 region has 14 residues. Germline lookup yields CDR1 DFQATT and CDR2 SNEGSKA (reference sequence). The CDR3 DNA sequence: TGCAGTGCTAGAGGACAGGGGTTTAGTCAGCCCCAGCATTTT. This gives the protein CSARGQGFSQPQHF.

The genes are TRBV9 and TRBJ2-1; the D is unclear. V was shortened by 0 bases and J by 5 bases, with 9 bases between the two germline ends. Per germline, CDR1 SGDLS and CDR2 YYNGEE. The CDR3 spans 14 residues. Here the CDR3 reads CASSVDSEDNEQFF. The DNA of the CDR3 is TGTGCCAGCAGCGTAGACTCAGAGGACAATGAGCAGTTCTTC. The whole variable domain, remainder taken from reference TRBV9 and TRBJ2-1, is DSGVTQTPKHLITATGQRVTLRCSPRSGDLSVYWYQQSLDQGLQFLIQYYNGEERAKGNILERFSAQQFPDLHSELNLSSLELGDSALYFCASSVDSEDNEQFFGPGTRLTVL.

This sequence joins TRBV2 and TRBJ1-2, with D unclear. The CDR3 spans 13 residues. From germline, CDR1 is SNHLY and CDR2 FYNNEI. Trimming took 2 bases from V and 4 from J, leaving 8 bases between them. This chain's CDR3 is CASSERSSYGYTF. CDR3 sequence (DNA): TGTGCCAGCAGTGAAAGATCTAGCTATGGCTACACCTTC.

The J gene is TRBJ1-3, the V gene TRBV20-1; D gene unclear. V lost 6 bases, J lost 0 bases, and 12 bases lay in between. The CDR3 covers 14 residues. Germline V lookup: CDR1 DFQATT, CDR2 SNEGSKA (reference sequence). CDR3 nucleotides: TGCAGTGCCCACGGCGTTCACTCTGGAAACACCATATATTTT. It encodes CSAHGVHSGNTIYF.

The rearrangement joins TRBV20-1 to TRBJ2-7; possible D gene TRBD2, 6 bases. V lost 1 base and J lost 2, with 18 bases in between. The germline CDR1 and CDR2 sequences are DFQATT and SNEGSKA (reference sequence). CDR3 length: 16 residues. DNA of the CDR3: TGCAGTGCTAGAGTGCCCGTAGCGGCTATGCCCTACGAGCAGTACTTC. It yields the protein CSARVPVAAMPYEQYF.

The chain links TRBV7-2 to TRBJ1-5, with TRBD1 identical over 9 bases. The CDR3 runs 17 residues. V trimming: 1 base; J trimming: 1 base; junction bases outside the gene matches: 5. Germline lookup yields CDR1 SGHTA and CDR2 FQGNSA. DNA of the CDR3: TGTGCCAGCAGCTTAGGGGACAGGGTTAGGAGCAATCAGCCCCAGCATTTT. Its protein product is CASSLGDRVRSNQPQHF.

This clonotype was seen a few times. The V call is TRBV27, the J call TRBJ2-1; D is ambiguous. Trimming removed 0 bases from V and 3 bases from J, with 9 bases in between. The CDR3 has 15 amino acids. The germline V gene has CDR1 MNHEY and CDR2 SMNVEV (reference sequence). CDR3 in amino acids: CASSLSDGFYNEQFF. In nucleotides, the CDR3 is TGTGCCAGCAGTTTATCGGACGGTTTCTACAATGAGCAGTTCTTC.

This clonotype was found once. V gene TRBV4-3 combines with J gene TRBJ1-6; D possibly corresponds to TRBD1 (6 bases). The V gene lost 0 bases and the J gene lost 10 bases, with 16 bases spanning the gap. Germline V gene lookup returns CDR1 LGHNA and CDR2 YSLEER. The CDR3 loop spans 16 amino acids. The CDR3 DNA reads as TGCGCCAGCAGCCAAGATTTCATCAGGGGCAGATCACCCCTCCACTTT. This codes for CASSQDFIRGRSPLHF.

The CDR3 DNA is TGCAGTGCTAGAGATATAAGCGGGAACTCCTACGAGCAGTACTTC. Its protein is CSARDISGNSYEQYF. The chain uses TRBV20-1 and TRBJ2-7; 7 bases fit TRBD2. CDR3 length: 15 amino acids. The J segment lost 0 bases and the V segment lost 0 bases, leaving 5 bases of the junction unmatched. The germline V gene encodes CDR1 DFQATT and CDR2 SNEGSKA (reference sequence).

The rearrangement uses TRBV27 and TRBJ2-2, with unresolved D. Per germline, CDR1 MNHEY and CDR2 SMNVEV (reference sequence). This CDR3 contains 13 residues. The V and J ends lost 2 bases and 6 bases respectively, with 7 bases between them. This CDR3 is CASSLMVAGELFF. CDR3 sequence (DNA): TGTGCCAGCAGTTTAATGGTGGCCGGGGAGCTGTTTTTT.

This clonotype has at least ten counts. The V and J genes are TRBV5-1 and TRBJ2-3; D is unclear. V lost 0 bases, J lost 5 bases, and 13 bases lay in between. This CDR3 region has 15 residues. Germline assignment: CDR1 SGHRS and CDR2 YFSETQ. The CDR3 nucleotides read TGCGCCAGCAGCTTGGTGGCCGGGTATAGAGATACGCAGTATTTT. Amino acids: CASSLVAGYRDTQYF.

The chain has TRBV27 and TRBJ2-7; weak D call: TRBD1 (7 bases). V was pared by 11 bases and J by 2 bases, with 13 bases between. This CDR3 comprises 12 residues. CDR1 is MNHEY and CDR2 is SMNVEV in the germline V gene (reference sequence). CDR3 bases: TGTGCCGGCGGGACAGTAGCCTACGAGCAGTACTTC. As protein: CAGGTVAYEQYF.

This clonotype showed up just a few times. V and J are TRBV20-1 and TRBJ2-3; no definite D call. The CDR3 consists of 14 residues. From germline, CDR1 is DFQATT and CDR2 SNEGSKA (reference sequence). Trimming took 0 bases from V and 4 from J, leaving 11 bases between them. The CDR3 is CSARDLGPPDTQYF. The DNA for the CDR3 is TGCAGTGCTAGAGACCTCGGGCCCCCAGATACGCAGTATTTT.

This clonotype has just a few counts. J is TRBJ2-3 and V is TRBV12-3 or TRBV12-4, with D perhaps TRBD2 (6 bases). This CDR3 has 15 amino acids. V lost 4 bases and J 0 bases, leaving 11 bases between the germline ends. The CDR3 loop reads CASSSGGTSTDTQYF. CDR3 bases: TGTGCCAGCAGTTCCGGGGGTACTAGCACAGATACGCAGTATTTT.

The chain links TRBV25-1 to TRBJ2-5; 7 positions agree with TRBD1. The end of the DNA aligns better with TRBJ2-7, so the J call may be wrong. This CDR3 contains 15 residues. Per the germline V gene, CDR1 is MGHDK and CDR2 is SYGVNS. The CDR3 region is CASSELGTATDEQYF. CDR3 nucleotides: TGTGCCAGCAGTGAATTGGGGACAGCCACGGACGAGCAGTACTTC.

This clonotype was seen more than once but under ten times. The rearrangement joins TRBV4-3 to TRBJ2-7; 7 nucleotides line up with TRBD1. V trimming: 4 bases; J trimming: 4 bases; junction bases outside the gene matches: 7. The CDR3 has 14 residues. Germline V CDR1 and CDR2: LGHNA, YSLEER. The CDR3 loop reads CASSPTGNLYEQYF. Written as DNA, the CDR3 is TGCGCCAGCAGCCCGACAGGGAATTTATACGAGCAGTACTTC.